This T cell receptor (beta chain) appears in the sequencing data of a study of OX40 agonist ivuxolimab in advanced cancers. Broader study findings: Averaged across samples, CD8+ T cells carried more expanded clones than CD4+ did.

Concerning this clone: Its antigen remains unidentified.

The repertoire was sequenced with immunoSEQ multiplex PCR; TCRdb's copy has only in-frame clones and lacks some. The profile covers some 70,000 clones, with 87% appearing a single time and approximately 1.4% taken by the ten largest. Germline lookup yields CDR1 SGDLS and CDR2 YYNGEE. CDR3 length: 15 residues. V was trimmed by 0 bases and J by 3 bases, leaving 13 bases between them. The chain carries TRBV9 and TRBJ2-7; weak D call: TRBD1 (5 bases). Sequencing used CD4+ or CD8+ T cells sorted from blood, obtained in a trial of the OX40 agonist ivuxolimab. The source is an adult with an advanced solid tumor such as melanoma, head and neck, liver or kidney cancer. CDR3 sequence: CASSVGRQTDYEQYF. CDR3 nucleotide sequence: TGTGCCAGCAGCGTAGGTCGGCAGACAGACTACGAGCAGTACTTC. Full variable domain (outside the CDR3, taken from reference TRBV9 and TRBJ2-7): DSGVTQTPKHLITATGQRVTLRCSPRSGDLSVYWYQQSLDQGLQFLIQYYNGEERAKGNILERFSAQQFPDLHSELNLSSLELGDSALYFCASSVGRQTDYEQYFGPGTRLTVT.